Each of the 15 T cell receptor beta chains below was sequenced from the same sample in a study of CD8+CD57+ T cells in acquired aplastic anemia. Profiling that covered TCR beta VDJ and CDR3 relied on genomic DNA as its template. TCRdb recomputed calls from the reads with MiXCR, one row per CDR3 protein. This repertoire shows about 150,000 distinct CDR3 sequences, 52% found once; its top ten account for 12%. Selection for sequencing was limited to patients who had shown CD8+CD57+ cell expansion by flow cytometry. Sequenced: sorted CD4+, CD8+, or CD8+CD57+ T cells (not recorded which) from PBMCs. The receptors shown here come from a human donor with aplastic anemia.

This clonotype appeared many times. V is TRBV7-3 and J is TRBJ1-3; D unclear. The CDR3 has 17 residues. CDR1 is SGHTA, CDR2 FQGTGA, per germline. V was pared by 5 bases and J by 0 bases, with 17 bases between. The DNA for the CDR3 is TGTGCCAGCAGCCTACATATCTTCGGGAGCTCTGGAAACACCATATATTTT. It specifies CASSLHIFGSSGNTIYF.

In the case of this clonotype: This clone may be a read error of a much larger clone one base away. The final CDR3 position lacks the conserved phenylalanine or tryptophan, pointing to a likely read error. The V call is TRBV4-1, the J call TRBJ2-7; D possibly corresponds to TRBD1 (5 bases). Germline CDR1 MGHRA, CDR2 YSYEKL. The CDR3 contains 13 residues. V lost 1 base and J lost 6, with 10 bases in between. The CDR3 is CASSQVRGREQYL. CDR3 bases: TGCGCCAGCAGCCAAGTTAGGGGCCGCGAGCAGTACCTC.

The rearrangement joins TRBV25-1 to TRBJ2-3; 8 bases align to TRBD2. CDR1 and CDR2 (germline): MGHDK, SYGVNS. The length of the CDR3 is 15 residues. Unmatched junction bases numbered 5, after V lost 1 base and J lost 5 bases. CDR3: CASSEFSGEQDTQYF. In DNA form, the CDR3 reads TGTGCCAGCAGTGAATTTAGCGGGGAACAAGATACGCAGTATTTT. The whole variable domain, remainder taken from reference TRBV25-1 and TRBJ2-3, is EADIYQTPRYLVIGTGKKITLECSQTMGHDKMYWYQQDPGMELHLIHYSYGVNSTEKGDLSSESTVSRIRTEHFPLTLESARPSHTSQYLCASSEFSGEQDTQYFGPGTRLTVL.

This clonotype was seen a few times. The CDR3 is CASSPYLGGNEKLFF. The CDR3, as DNA: TGTGCCAGTAGTCCGTACCTCGGAGGGAATGAAAAACTGTTTTTT. This chain links TRBV19 with TRBJ1-4; D is uncertain. There are 15 residues in the CDR3. V was pared by 5 bases and J by 5 bases, with 15 bases between. Germline assignment: CDR1 LNHDA and CDR2 SQIVND (reference sequence).

The chain combines TRBV20-1 with TRBJ1-2; no clear D. V lost 3 bases, J lost 8 bases, and 13 bases lay in between. The CDR3 is 12 residues long. Germline CDR1 DFQATT, CDR2 SNEGSKA (reference sequence). The CDR3 spells CSARDQERGYTF. The CDR3 DNA follows: TGCAGTGCTAGGGATCAGGAGCGAGGCTACACCTTC.

This clonotype has only one observation. The V call is TRBV10-3, the J call TRBJ1-2; D unclear. The germline gives CDR1 ENHRY, CDR2 SYGVKD. CDR3 size: 14 residues. Deletions cut 2 bases from V and 8 bases from J, with 15 bases between. Here the CDR3 DNA reads TGTGCCATCAGTGAGGGAACCACGGGCTCAGGCTACACCTTC. This translates into CAISEGTTGSGYTF.

V gene TRBV20-1 combines with J gene TRBJ2-7; a weak D match, TRBD1 (6 bases). V was pared by 6 bases and J by 1 base, with 22 bases between. The V gene's germline CDR1 is DFQATT and CDR2 SNEGSKA (reference sequence). The CDR3 covers 16 residues. CDR3 sequence (DNA): TGCAGTGCCAGCAGTGAGGGCAGGGGCGCTTCCTACGAGCAGTACTTC. Translated: CSASSEGRGASYEQYF.

This clonotype appeared a few times. The chain links TRBV7-3 to TRBJ2-1, with D possibly called TRBD1 or TRBD2 (5 bases each). Deletions cut 4 bases from V and 4 bases from J, with 14 bases between. Germline CDR1 reads SGHTA; CDR2 reads FQGTGA. The CDR3 has 15 amino acids. CDR3 DNA: TGTGCCAGCAGCTCGAAGGTTGGGGGTTACAATGAGCAGTTCTTC. Translated: CASSSKVGGYNEQFF.

The chain is built from TRBV11-1 and TRBJ2-1; maybe TRBD2 (5 bases). V lost 1 base, J lost 6 bases, and 13 bases lay in between. The CDR3 consists of 15 residues. Germline lookup yields CDR1 SGHAT and CDR2 FQDESV (reference sequence). The CDR3 DNA reads as TGTGCCAGCAGCTTAGAGAGGCTAGCCCCCAATGAGCAGTTCTTC. Its translation: CASSLERLAPNEQFF.

The chain is built from TRBV24-1 and TRBJ1-2; D is uncertain. Per the germline V gene, CDR1 is KGHDR and CDR2 is SFDVKD. V lost 1 base to trimming and J lost 5 bases, with 4 bases between them. The CDR3 runs 12 residues. The CDR3: CATSDLRYGYTF. CDR3 DNA: TGTGCCACCAGTGATTTACGGTATGGCTACACCTTC.

The sample holds many counts of this clonotype. This sequence joins TRBV12-3 or TRBV12-4 and TRBJ1-1; the D is unclear. Trimming removed 1 base from V and 10 bases from J, with 13 bases in between. The CDR3 sequence is 13 residues long. The CDR3 sequence is CASSLGPLVRAFF. CDR3 in DNA: TGTGCCAGCAGTTTAGGTCCGCTTGTGAGAGCTTTCTTT.

The rearrangement links TRBV19 to TRBJ2-1; possibly TRBD1 or TRBD2 for D (5 bases each). V was clipped by 5 bases and J by 4 bases, with 12 bases between them. The CDR3 loop spans 14 amino acids. Germline V gene sequence: CDR1 LNHDA, CDR2 SQIVND (reference sequence). The chain's CDR3 is CASSSGTRYNEQFF. The DNA for the CDR3 is TGTGCCAGTAGTTCTGGGACCCGATACAATGAGCAGTTCTTC.

A note on this clonotype: The junction does not match germline at one end; this may be a read error. The V and J genes are TRBV10-3 and TRBJ2-3, with D perhaps given as TRBD1 or TRBD2 (6 bases each). The V gene's germline CDR1 is ENHRY and CDR2 SYGVKD. The CDR3 covers 13 residues. CDR3 protein: CASSEEGADTQYF. CDR3 nucleotide sequence: TGTGCCAGCAGTGAGGAGGGGGCAGATACGCAGTATTTT.

This clonotype was seen just once. This clone may be a read error of a much larger clone one base away. The V call is TRBV4-2, the J call TRBJ1-4; TRBD1 matches 9 bases. This CDR3 spans 16 amino acids. CDR1 is LGHNA and CDR2 is YNFKEQ in the germline V gene. The CDR3 region is CASGQDLGQGTEKLFF. For the CDR3, the DNA is TGTGCCAGCGGCCAAGATCTGGGACAGGGTACGGAAAAACTGTTTTTT.

The gene calls are TRBV15 and TRBJ2-6, with no clear D. CDR3 length: 16 amino acids. Between the trimmed V and J ends, which lost 0 bases and 0 bases, there was a span of 6 bases. Germline CDR1 reads LNHNV; CDR2 reads YYDKDF (reference sequence). CDR3 in DNA: TGTGCCACCAGCAGAGATATAAGCTCTGGGGCCAACGTCCTGACTTTC. Residues: CATSRDISSGANVLTF.